The 28 T cell receptor beta chains in this list originate from one sample, sequenced in a study of blood T cell repertoires in COVID-19. TCRdb's table, derived via immunoSEQ multiplex PCR, lists solely in-frame clones and lacks some. The sample has some 180,000 clones; 75% to 80% are singletons. The source material was peripheral blood. The receptors derive from a woman aged 45 to 65 with active or convalescent COVID-19.

This chain joins TRBV6-5 and TRBJ2-3; D may be TRBD2 (6 bases). Deletions cut 6 bases from V and 7 bases from J, with 20 bases between. Germline CDR1 MNHEY, CDR2 SVGAGI. The CDR3 is 15 amino acids. CDR3 sequence reads: CASRPAGNPLHTQYF. The DNA for the CDR3 is TGTGCCAGCAGGCCCGCGGGAAACCCCCTCCATACGCAGTATTTT.

The chain carries TRBV27 and TRBJ2-3, with 10 bases aligning to TRBD1. Germline V lookup: CDR1 MNHEY, CDR2 SMNVEV (reference sequence). V lost 5 bases, J lost 5 bases, and 7 bases stayed unmatched. The CDR3 has 15 amino acids. DNA of the CDR3: TGTGCCAGCAGTACCCCGGGACAGGGGATAGATACGCAGTATTTT. The encoded protein is CASSTPGQGIDTQYF.

This clone was seen just once. The rearrangement links TRBV9 to TRBJ2-3; 10 bases are a match to TRBD2. CDR1 and CDR2 from the germline V gene are SGDLS and YYNGEE. Trimming at V came to 0 bases and at J to 4 bases, leaving 5 bases not matched to a gene. CDR3 size: 16 residues. The chain's CDR3 is CASSVVSGGASDTQYF. CDR3 bases: TGTGCCAGCAGCGTAGTAAGCGGGGGGGCATCAGATACGCAGTATTTT.

As to this clone: A junction boundary mismatches the germline segment, possibly from a read error. The CDR3 spells CASSLAGGPDGEQFF. CDR3 in DNA: TGTGCTAGCAGCCTAGCGGGGGGACCTGACGGTGAGCAGTTCTTC. The chain combines TRBV7-7 with TRBJ2-1; 11 positions match TRBD2. Germline loops: CDR1 SSHAT, CDR2 FNYEAQ (reference sequence). The CDR3 loop spans 15 amino acids.

The rearrangement uses TRBV28 and TRBJ1-4, with D unclear. V shed 3 bases and J shed 0 bases, with 5 bases lying between them. The CDR3 spans 14 residues. CDR1 and CDR2 (germline): MDHEN, SYDVKM. The chain's CDR3 is CASSLAATNEKLFF. CDR3 nucleotide sequence: TGTGCCAGCAGTTTGGCTGCAACTAATGAAAAACTGTTTTTT.

The V call is TRBV30, the J call TRBJ1-4; D gene ambiguous. The CDR3 is 15 amino acids. V was shortened by 2 bases and J by 6 bases, with 16 bases between the two germline ends. Germline V gene lookup returns CDR1 GTSNPN and CDR2 SVGIG (reference sequence). The CDR3 sequence is CAWSPDTPVDEKLFF. The CDR3, as DNA: TGTGCCTGGAGTCCCGATACCCCGGTTGATGAAAAACTGTTTTTT.

The chain combines TRBV6-4 with TRBJ1-2; 10 bases fit TRBD1. V lost 4 bases and J lost 5; bases outside the gene matches: 7. The CDR3 totals 15 residues. Per the germline V gene, CDR1 is MRHNA and CDR2 is SNTAGT. Here the CDR3 reads CASSATGTGAYGYTF. CDR3 DNA sequence: TGTGCCAGCAGTGCCACCGGGACAGGGGCGTATGGCTACACCTTC.

The J gene is TRBJ1-2, the V gene TRBV30; D may be TRBD1 (6 bases). Germline assignment: CDR1 GTSNPN and CDR2 SVGIG (reference sequence). V gave up 3 bases and J gave up 8 bases, with 16 bases separating them. There are 13 residues in the CDR3. CDR3 sequence reads: CAWRQPAGDGYTF. CDR3 nucleotides: TGTGCCTGGAGGCAACCCGCAGGGGACGGCTACACCTTC. The full variable domain, rest sourced from reference TRBV30 and TRBJ1-2, is SQTIHQWPATLVQPVGSPLSLECTVEGTSNPNLYWYRQAAGRGLQLLFYSVGIGQISSEVPQNLSASRPQDRQFILSSKKLLLSDSGFYLCAWRQPAGDGYTFGSGTRLTVV.

As regards this clone: Compared with germline, one end of the junction differs, possibly owing to a read error. The J gene is TRBJ2-5, the V gene TRBV5-4; 7 nucleotides line up with TRBD1. The CDR3 runs 17 residues. Germline CDR1 and CDR2: SGHNT and YYREEE (reference sequence). The CDR3 DNA sequence: TGTACCAGCAGCTCTTCTACCACAGGGGATAGTGGAGAGACCCAGTACTTC. The encoded protein is CTSSSSTTGDSGETQYF.

The DNA for the CDR3 is TGTGCCAGCTCACCAGAGGGTGGCTTCCCAGCATCCACTGAAGCTTTCTTT. As protein: CASSPEGGFPASTEAFF. The chain recombines TRBV18 with TRBJ1-1, with D unclear. The CDR3 loop spans 17 amino acids. V lost 2 bases and J 4 bases, leaving 20 bases between the germline ends. The V gene's germline CDR1 is KGHSH and CDR2 LQKENI.

In its sample, this clone was seen a few times. The chain employs TRBV11-2 and TRBJ2-5; TRBD2 agrees at 8 bases. Germline assignment: CDR1 SGHAT and CDR2 FQNNGV. The CDR3 sequence is 15 residues long. The V segment lost 5 bases and the J segment 4 bases; nucleotides outside the gene matches: 9. The CDR3 sequence: CASSLRGSGVETQYF. In DNA form, the CDR3 reads TGTGCCAGCAGCCTTAGAGGTAGCGGGGTAGAGACCCAGTACTTC.

The genes are TRBV28 and TRBJ2-7; tentatively, D is TRBD2 (5 bases). V lost 5 bases, J lost 1 base, and 9 bases lay in between. The CDR3 is 13 residues long. Germline values: CDR1 MDHEN, CDR2 SYDVKM. As DNA, the CDR3 is TGTGCCAGCAGTCGGGGTAGTTCCTACGAGCAGTACTTC. Translation: CASSRGSSYEQYF.

This sequence joins TRBV25-1 and TRBJ1-3; 8 positions match TRBD1. V lost 4 bases and J lost 6; bases outside the gene matches: 5. CDR1 and CDR2 (germline): MGHDK, SYGVNS. The CDR3 consists of 14 residues. In nucleotides, the CDR3 is TGTGCCAGCAGTGCGACAGGGGTGCAAAACACCATATATTTT. Protein sequence: CASSATGVQNTIYF.

This chain uses TRBV5-3 with TRBJ2-1; 12 nucleotides match TRBD2. TRBV5-3 is flagged as an ORF with uncertain function. With 5 bases clipped from V and 4 bases from J, the junction kept 7 bases outside the gene matches. The CDR3 sequence is 16 residues long. The DNA for the CDR3 is TGTGCCAGAAGGCCAAGACTAGCGGGGGTTTACAATGAGCAGTTCTTC. Amino acid sequence: CARRPRLAGVYNEQFF.

V gene TRBV6-2 or TRBV6-3 combines with J gene TRBJ1-1, with D possibly matching TRBD1 (5 bases). Germline CDR1 is MNHEY and CDR2 is SVGEGT. The CDR3 runs 13 residues. V was cut by 7 bases and J by 11 bases, with 20 bases left in between. In DNA, the CDR3 is TGTGCCAGCACCCCGGGGCCCGGACCTAAGGCTTTCTTT. This codes for CASTPGPGPKAFF.

The chain has TRBV18 and TRBJ2-7; 7 nucleotides line up with TRBD1. The junction had 13 bases not matched to a gene; V was cut back by 6 bases and J by 5 bases. In germline, CDR1 is KGHSH, CDR2 LQKENI. The CDR3 is made up of 15 amino acids. In DNA form, the CDR3 reads TGTGCCAGCTCCCGAGAGCAGGGGGTGCAAAACGAGCAGTACTTC. It specifies CASSREQGVQNEQYF.

This clone has only a few counts. The rearrangement links TRBV4-2 to TRBJ1-2; D might be TRBD1 (6 bases). This CDR3 is built from 12 residues. Trimming shortened V by 4 bases and J by 8 bases, and 11 bases separated the two germline ends. CDR1 is LGHNA, CDR2 YNFKEQ, per germline. The CDR3 nucleotides read TGTGCCAGCAGCCGAACAGGGCTCGGCTACACCTTC. Protein product: CASSRTGLGYTF.

In this sample, this clone turned up a few times. V gene TRBV25-1 combines with J gene TRBJ1-1, with 10 bases aligning to TRBD1. The CDR3 loop spans 14 amino acids. The V gene end was trimmed by 6 bases and the J gene end by 4 bases; junction bases not matched to a gene: 5. Germline V gives CDR1 MGHDK, CDR2 SYGVNS. CDR3 DNA sequence: TGTGCCAGCAGAAGGACAGGGGGGACCACTGAAGCTTTCTTT. It encodes CASRRTGGTTEAFF.

V is TRBV4-3 and J is TRBJ2-2; 15 nucleotides align to TRBD2. The length of the CDR3 is 16 residues. Germline V lookup: CDR1 LGHNA, CDR2 YSLEER. The V segment lost 1 base and the J segment 9 bases; nucleotides outside the gene matches: 3. The CDR3 reads CASSQAGLAGGWELFF. In DNA, the CDR3 is TGCGCCAGCAGCCAAGCGGGACTAGCGGGAGGATGGGAGCTGTTTTTT.

This chain links TRBV5-6 with TRBJ1-1, with D perhaps matching TRBD1 (5 bases). The CDR3 runs to 13 residues. The ends were cut back, 1 base at V and 5 bases at J, with 9 bases in the middle. Germline V lookup: CDR1 SGHDT, CDR2 YYEEEE. CDR3 sequence reads: CASSLQGGTEAFF. In DNA form, the CDR3 reads TGTGCCAGCAGCTTGCAGGGTGGGACTGAAGCTTTCTTT.

The CDR3 nucleotides are TGCGCCAGCAGCCAAGAAGCGGGGGCCTATCGGGCCCAGTACTTC. Protein product: CASSQEAGAYRAQYF. The V call is TRBV4-3, the J call TRBJ2-5; 8 bases line up with TRBD2. V lost 0 bases and J lost 9; bases outside the gene matches: 9. The CDR3 covers 15 residues. Germline-derived CDR1 and CDR2 are LGHNA and YSLEER.

This clone has a handful of counts. The gene calls are TRBV21-1 and TRBJ1-5; the table names TRBD1, a call not compared with the DNA. TRBV21-1 is listed as a pseudogene. There are 14 residues in the CDR3. CDR3 amino acids: CASSSGQRDQPQHF. The DNA for the CDR3 is TGTGCCAGCAGCAGTGGACAGCGAGATCAGCCCCAGCATTTT.

The CDR3 loop is CASSRSLTLSPLHF. Here the CDR3 DNA reads TGTGCCAGCAGCCGATCCCTTACTCTCTCGCCCCTCCACTTT. The chain carries TRBV6-6 and TRBJ1-6; D not certain. CDR1 is MNHNY and CDR2 is SVGAGI in the germline V gene (reference sequence). The CDR3 contains 14 residues. Between the trimmed V and J ends, which lost 6 bases and 13 bases, there was a span of 19 bases.

This clone was detected once. V and J are TRBV28 and TRBJ2-7; TRBD2 aligns across 15 bases. Germline CDR1 reads MDHEN; CDR2 reads SYDVKM. The CDR3 covers 20 residues. The ends lost 3 bases at V and 0 bases at J; junction bases unmatched: 12. CDR3 sequence: CASSLWPRTSGRAPSYEQYF. The CDR3 bases are TGTGCCAGCAGTTTGTGGCCCCGGACTAGCGGGAGGGCACCCTCCTACGAGCAGTACTTC.

This chain links TRBV28 with TRBJ1-5; D is perhaps TRBD1 (5 bases). Trimming left V 6 bases short and J 5 bases short, with 14 bases between. The CDR3 is made up of 14 amino acids. CDR1 and CDR2 (germline): MDHEN, SYDVKM. The DNA of the CDR3 is TGTGCCAGCAGCTTAGACAGAGACTATCAGCCCCAGCATTTT. This sequence encodes CASSLDRDYQPQHF.

The CDR3 loop is CAIQLTSGGLVYEQYF. CDR3 nucleotide sequence: TGTGCCATCCAGCTTACTAGCGGGGGGCTGGTTTACGAGCAGTACTTC. The V gene is TRBV7-9, the J gene TRBJ2-7; 12 bases align to TRBD2. Germline CDR1 reads SEHNR; CDR2 reads FQNEAQ (reference sequence). The CDR3 has 16 amino acids. V dropped 10 bases and J dropped 4; count of bases not matched to a gene: 14.

This clone showed up just a few times. V is TRBV7-8 and J is TRBJ2-7; D is possibly TRBD2 (6 bases). Deletions cut 1 base from V and 2 bases from J, with 12 bases between. The CDR3 runs to 15 residues. Germline CDR1 reads SGHVS; CDR2 reads FQNEAQ. The CDR3 loop is CASSLDRLGTYEQYF. In DNA, the CDR3 is TGTGCCAGCAGCTTAGACAGACTAGGGACCTACGAGCAGTACTTC.

CDR3 nucleotides: TGTGCCAGCAGCCAAGAGGGGGCTGGCTACACCTTC. Its translation: CASSQEGAGYTF. This chain joins TRBV3-1 (or the pseudogene TRBV3-2) and TRBJ1-2; D perhaps matches TRBD1 (6 bases). The germline CDR1 and CDR2 sequences are LGHDT and YNNKEL (reference sequence). CDR3 size: 12 residues. V shed 0 bases and J shed 7 bases, with 6 bases lying between them.